This TCR beta chain was sequenced during a study of cytomegalovirus exposure and HLA in healthy donors. The V segment lost 2 bases and the J segment 2 bases; nucleotides outside the gene matches: 6. Germline CDR1 MNHEY, CDR2 SMNVEV (reference sequence). The CDR3 sequence is 16 residues long. Data came from immunoSEQ multiplex PCR; TCRdb stores just in-frame clones and leaves some out. The sample includes under 85,000 clones, over 85% of them seen just once. The source material was PBMCs. The source of this sequence is a woman aged 18-30 years in good health and CMV-seronegative. This chain uses TRBV27 with TRBJ2-3, with 8 nucleotides matching TRBD1. CDR3 nucleotide sequence: TGTGCCAGCAGTTTAAGCGACAGGGGCTACACAGATACGCAGTATTTT. This codes for CASSLSDRGYTDTQYF.